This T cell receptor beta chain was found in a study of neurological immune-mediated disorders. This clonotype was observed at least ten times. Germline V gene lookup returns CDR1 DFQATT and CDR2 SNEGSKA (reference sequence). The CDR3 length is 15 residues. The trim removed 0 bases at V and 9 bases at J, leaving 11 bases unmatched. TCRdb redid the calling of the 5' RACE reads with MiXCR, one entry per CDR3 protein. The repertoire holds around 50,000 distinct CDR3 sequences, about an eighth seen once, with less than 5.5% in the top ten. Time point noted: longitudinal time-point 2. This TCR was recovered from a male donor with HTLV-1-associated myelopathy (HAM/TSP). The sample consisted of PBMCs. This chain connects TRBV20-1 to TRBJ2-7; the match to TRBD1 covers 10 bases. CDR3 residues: CSARDGTGARSWQYF. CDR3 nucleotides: TGCAGTGCTAGAGATGGGACAGGGGCCCGCAGTTGGCAGTACTTC.